The present entry profiles one T cell receptor (beta chain) with its context. Its antigen is as yet unknown. The sample belongs to a study of T cell responses to AZD1222 COVID-19 vaccine. Overall study results and limits: Mostly white British, mostly female donors; authors suggested clonal diversity may be underestimated.

The protocol was immunoSEQ multiplex PCR, while the TCRdb copy is restricted to in-frame clones and leaves out a portion. The sample carries 200,000 or so clones, approximately 93% recorded once. Trimming took 5 bases from V and 4 from J, leaving 12 bases between them. The CDR3 runs 14 residues. The germline gives CDR1 SGHRS, CDR2 YFSETQ. The rearrangement joins TRBV5-1 to TRBJ1-4; D ambiguous. The sequences come from peripheral blood, collected 28 days after the second AZD1222 dose. The receptor comes from an adult who received the AZD1222 COVID-19 vaccine. The CDR3 here is CASRGGPFNEKLFF. The CDR3 region has the DNA TGCGCCAGCAGGGGAGGGCCCTTTAATGAAAAACTGTTTTTT.